One sample yielded the 20 T cell receptor beta chains listed below, sequenced in a study of technical replicates of blood from several donors. Sequencing was performed with immunoSEQ multiplex PCR; in TCRdb, only in-frame clones are kept and a portion is missing. The sample lists some 93,000 clones; around 95% were seen once. Sequences were obtained from T cells isolated from PBMCs. All receptors come from a human donor in good health.

This chain connects TRBV2 to TRBJ2-3; TRBD2 aligns across 8 bases. Germline V CDR1 and CDR2: SNHLY, FYNNEI. The CDR3 contains 16 residues. V gave up 7 bases and J gave up 5 bases; unmatched junction bases: 14. CDR3 in amino acids: CASNRGLAGRKDTQYF. The DNA for the CDR3 is TGTGCCAGCAATCGAGGGCTAGCGGGTAGAAAAGATACGCAGTATTTT.

The CDR3 reads CASGLVTITATGNIGTDTQYF. As DNA, the CDR3 is TGTGCTAGTGGTTTGGTAACTATAACCGCGACAGGGAATATTGGCACAGATACGCAGTATTTT. The chain links TRBV12-5 to TRBJ2-3, with 7 positions matching TRBD1. Germline CDR1 is LGHNT and CDR2 is FRNRAP. Trimming at V came to 0 bases and at J to 1 base, leaving 19 bases not matched to a gene. The CDR3 runs 21 residues.

The rearrangement uses TRBV2 and TRBJ2-1; 10 bases align to TRBD1. Germline V gene sequence: CDR1 SNHLY, CDR2 FYNNEI. This CDR3 has 16 amino acids. Unmatched junction bases numbered 20, after V lost 8 bases and J lost 13 bases. In DNA, the CDR3 is TGTGCCAGCCTCTATTGGGGGACAGGGGTAGCGGGATCACAGTTCTTC. Protein product: CASLYWGTGVAGSQFF.

The chain couples TRBV29-1 to TRBJ2-7; the D gene is possibly TRBD1 (5 bases). Germline CDR1 SQVTM, CDR2 ANQGSEA. The CDR3 sequence is 14 residues long. V lost 0 bases, J lost 5 bases, and 14 bases lay in between. The CDR3 DNA follows: TGCAGCGTTGAAGATCGAGGACAAGGGGACGAGCAGTACTTC. Translation: CSVEDRGQGDEQYF.

The chain has TRBV6-5 and TRBJ2-7; 9 bases map to TRBD1. The germline V gene encodes CDR1 MNHEY and CDR2 SVGAGI. The CDR3 has 15 amino acids. After removal of 0 bases from V and 7 bases from J, the junction contained 7 bases not matched to a gene. The CDR3 loop reads CASSYSYWGQGEQYF. The CDR3 nucleotides are TGTGCCAGCAGTTACTCCTATTGGGGACAGGGAGAGCAGTACTTC.

The rearrangement links TRBV13 to TRBJ2-1, with 8 positions matching TRBD2. The J segment lost 1 base and the V segment lost 4 bases, leaving 6 bases of the junction unmatched. This CDR3 contains 16 residues. Germline V gene lookup returns CDR1 PRHDT and CDR2 FYEKMQ (reference sequence). CDR3 in amino acids: CASSSPGGVSYNEQFF. The CDR3 DNA is TGTGCCAGCAGCTCCCCGGGGGGGGTTTCCTACAATGAGCAGTTCTTC.

The CDR3 protein is CASSLDGSEQYF. In nucleotides, the CDR3 is TGTGCCAGCAGCTTAGACGGGAGCGAGCAGTACTTC. The chain uses TRBV7-8 and TRBJ2-7; possibly TRBD2 for D (6 bases). The CDR3 is made up of 12 amino acids. CDR1 and CDR2 (germline): SGHVS, FQNEAQ. V lost 1 base, J lost 6 bases, and 7 bases lay in between.

The rearrangement links TRBV6-5 to TRBJ1-1, with 8 bases matching TRBD1. The V and J ends lost 2 bases and 4 bases, in that order; junction bases with no gene match: 6. The V gene's germline CDR1 is MNHEY and CDR2 SVGAGI. The CDR3 is 15 amino acids. The CDR3 nucleotides read TGTGCCAGCAGTTACCGGACAGGGCTGAGCACTGAAGCTTTCTTT. Translated, it gives CASSYRTGLSTEAFF.

This chain connects TRBV9 to TRBJ2-1; weak D call: TRBD1 (6 bases). Germline V gene lookup returns CDR1 SGDLS and CDR2 YYNGEE. The V end lost 0 bases, the J end lost 3 bases, and 7 bases lay between the germline ends. The CDR3 has 14 residues. The CDR3 sequence is CASSVGTDYNEQFF. The CDR3 bases are TGTGCCAGCAGCGTAGGGACAGACTACAATGAGCAGTTCTTC.

This chain links TRBV6-1 with TRBJ2-1, with 13 bases identical to TRBD2. This CDR3 contains 14 residues. Trimming took 1 base from V and 15 from J; bases not matched to a gene: 6. The germline gives CDR1 MNHNS, CDR2 SASEGT. CDR3: CASSEGTSGSSRFF. In DNA form, the CDR3 reads TGTGCCAGCAGTGAAGGGACTAGCGGGAGTAGTCGGTTCTTC.

This rearrangement joins TRBV10-3 to TRBJ1-1, with D perhaps matching TRBD1 (5 bases). Germline CDR1 ENHRY, CDR2 SYGVKD. V lost 3 bases, J lost 3 bases, and 5 bases lay in between. The CDR3 has 12 residues. CDR3 bases: TGTGCCATCAGTGACAGGGACACTGAAGCTTTCTTT. This translates into CAISDRDTEAFF.

The rearrangement joins TRBV5-1 to TRBJ2-5; 9 bases fit TRBD2. The CDR3 consists of 15 residues. The V gene end was trimmed by 0 bases and the J gene end by 5 bases; junction bases not matched to a gene: 5. The germline V gene encodes CDR1 SGHRS and CDR2 YFSETQ. The CDR3 nucleotides are TGCGCCAGCAGCTTGGCTAGCGGGATATCGGAGACCCAGTACTTC. Translated, it gives CASSLASGISETQYF.

The V call is TRBV6-5, the J call TRBJ2-2, with 11 bases aligning to TRBD2. The CDR3 is 15 residues long. The trim removed 2 bases at V and 5 bases at J, leaving 1 base unmatched. Germline V CDR1 and CDR2: MNHEY, SVGAGI. CDR3: CASSYLAGGTGELFF. In DNA, the CDR3 is TGTGCCAGCAGTTACCTAGCGGGGGGAACCGGGGAGCTGTTTTTT.

V gene TRBV28 combines with J gene TRBJ2-7; no clear D gene. Germline V gene sequence: CDR1 MDHEN, CDR2 SYDVKM. CDR3 length equals 13 residues. Trimming stripped 2 bases from V and 6 bases from J, with 11 bases between. The CDR3 DNA is TGTGCCAGCAGTTTAGTTTCTAGTGGCGAGCAGTACTTC. Translated: CASSLVSSGEQYF.

This clone was picked up one time. The chain recombines TRBV10-1 with TRBJ2-6, with TRBD1 matching over 10 bases. CDR1 and CDR2 from the germline V gene are WNHNN and SYGVQD (reference sequence). CDR3 length: 19 amino acids. V lost 9 bases and J lost 4; bases outside the gene matches: 18. For the CDR3, the DNA is TGCGCCAGAGTTACCGGGGGGAAGGACAGGGGGTCCGGGGCCAACGTCCTGACTTTC. It is translated as CARVTGGKDRGSGANVLTF.

The J gene is TRBJ2-1, the V gene TRBV12-5; 10 bases line up with TRBD2. J was trimmed by 3 bases and V by 0 bases; bases with no gene match: 5. From germline, CDR1 is LGHNT and CDR2 FRNRAP. The CDR3 contains 17 residues. CDR3 sequence (DNA): TGTGCTAGTGGTTTGGTACTTGGGACTAGCGACTACAATGAGCAGTTCTTC. It translates to CASGLVLGTSDYNEQFF.

V is TRBV27 and J is TRBJ1-3, with D maybe TRBD1 (6 bases). The CDR3 has 16 amino acids. V was trimmed by 7 bases and J by 0 bases, leaving 16 bases between them. Per germline, CDR1 MNHEY and CDR2 SMNVEV (reference sequence). The CDR3 bases are TGTGCCAGCACGGCAGGGGACGCCAACTCTGGAAACACCATATATTTT. Translating gives CASTAGDANSGNTIYF.

V is TRBV2 and J is TRBJ1-3, with D maybe TRBD1 (6 bases). Trimming left V 6 bases short and J 4 bases short, with 13 bases between. The CDR3 contains 14 residues. Germline V gene sequence: CDR1 SNHLY, CDR2 FYNNEI. DNA for the CDR3: TGTGCCAGCAGAGATACAGGGTACGGAAACACCATATATTTT. Its translation is CASRDTGYGNTIYF.

V usage is TRBV19 and J usage is TRBJ2-2; TRBD2 matches 7 bases. The length of the CDR3 is 13 residues. V gave up 8 bases and J gave up 5 bases; unmatched junction bases: 5. Per germline, CDR1 LNHDA and CDR2 SQIVND (reference sequence). The CDR3 bases are TGTGCCAGTGATTTTAGCGGGACCGGGGAGCTGTTTTTT. Protein: CASDFSGTGELFF.

The chain joins TRBV6-5 to TRBJ2-3; a possible D gene is TRBD2 (5 bases). There are 12 residues in the CDR3. Trimming took 6 bases from V and 1 from J, leaving 5 bases between them. Germline V gives CDR1 MNHEY, CDR2 SVGAGI. CDR3 nucleotides: TGTGCCAGCAGCGGGGGCACAGATACGCAGTATTTT. Translation: CASSGGTDTQYF.